One sample yielded the 18 T cell receptor beta chains listed below, sequenced in a study of OX40 agonist ivuxolimab in advanced cancers. Measured with immunoSEQ multiplex PCR; TCRdb has only the in-frame clones, and not every one. The table lists some 29,000 clones, roughly 86% of them singletons. The sequencing here drew on CD4+ or CD8+ T cells sorted from blood, taken in a trial of the OX40 agonist ivuxolimab. The receptors originated from an adult with an advanced solid tumor such as melanoma, head and neck, liver or kidney cancer.

The chain couples TRBV10-3 to TRBJ2-5; D might be TRBD2 (5 bases). The CDR3 runs to 13 residues. V gave up 5 bases and J gave up 0 bases, with 7 bases separating them. Germline V gene sequence: CDR1 ENHRY, CDR2 SYGVKD. CDR3 sequence (DNA): TGTGCCATCAGTCGACTATACCAAGAGACCCAGTACTTC. Amino acid sequence: CAISRLYQETQYF.

The V call is TRBV1, the J call TRBJ2-5; the DNA was not used to check the table's D call, TRBD2. TRBV1 is designated a pseudogene. The CDR3 contains 17 residues. The CDR3 protein is CTSSQGVGSGVSETQYF. The CDR3 DNA reads as TGCACCAGCAGCCAAGGGGTCGGTAGCGGGGTTAGTGAGACCCAGTACTTC.

There are a few counts of this clone. V usage is TRBV9 and J usage is TRBJ2-3; D is ambiguous. The germline V gene encodes CDR1 SGDLS and CDR2 YYNGEE. Trimming left V 5 bases short and J 3 bases short, with 10 bases between. CDR3 length equals 13 residues. The CDR3 sequence is CASRGPGTDTQYF. As DNA, the CDR3 is TGTGCCAGCAGGGGCCCCGGGACAGATACGCAGTATTTT.

The chain has TRBV7-6 and TRBJ2-3; D is undetermined. Germline CDR1 is SGHVS and CDR2 is FNYEAQ. The CDR3 length is 12 residues. V dropped 1 base and J dropped 4 bases, with 3 bases sitting between them. DNA of the CDR3: TGTGCCAGCAGCTTAGGGGCAGATACGCAGTATTTT. Translated, it gives CASSLGADTQYF.

The chain has TRBV11-3 and TRBJ2-7; unclear D gene. V shed 5 bases and J shed 4 bases, with 9 bases lying between them. CDR1 and CDR2 (germline): SGHNT, YENEEA. This CDR3 has 12 amino acids. The CDR3 DNA is TGTGCCAGCAGCCGTACCCCTTACGAGCAGTACTTC. It specifies CASSRTPYEQYF.

The rearrangement joins TRBV29-1 to TRBJ2-7, with 10 bases identical to TRBD1. The V and J ends lost 1 base and 7 bases, in that order; junction bases with no gene match: 7. There are 14 residues in the CDR3. From germline, CDR1 is SQVTM and CDR2 ANQGSEA. The CDR3 is CSVEVGQGIGEQYF. For the CDR3, the DNA is TGCAGCGTTGAAGTGGGACAGGGGATCGGGGAGCAGTACTTC.

The V gene is TRBV7-6, the J gene TRBJ1-1; D is ambiguous. From germline, CDR1 is SGHVS and CDR2 FNYEAQ. V lost 4 bases and J lost 0, with 15 bases in between. The length of the CDR3 is 16 residues. CDR3 protein: CASSSDPGEVNTEAFF. The CDR3 DNA follows: TGTGCCAGCAGCTCGGACCCAGGAGAAGTGAACACTGAAGCTTTCTTT.

The rearrangement links TRBV28 to TRBJ2-5; 15 bases are shared with TRBD2. There are 18 residues in the CDR3. V dropped 1 base and J dropped 11; count of bases not matched to a gene: 14. The V gene's germline CDR1 is MDHEN and CDR2 SYDVKM. The CDR3 loop is CASSLSTRTSGRAREQYF. CDR3 bases: TGTGCCAGCAGTTTATCTACGCGGACTAGCGGGAGGGCCAGGGAGCAGTACTTC.

The chain joins TRBV6-1 to TRBJ1-2; D gene ambiguous. V was pared by 1 base and J by 3 bases, with 21 bases between. Germline V gene lookup returns CDR1 MNHNS and CDR2 SASEGT. This CDR3 is 18 amino acids long. CDR3 amino acids: CASSEVRRRTILDYGYTF. The CDR3 region has the DNA TGTGCCAGCAGTGAAGTAAGAAGAAGGACGATCCTAGACTATGGCTACACCTTC.

The chain recombines TRBV29-1 with TRBJ2-1, with 11 bases matching TRBD1. From germline, CDR1 is SQVTM and CDR2 ANQGSEA. The CDR3 runs 16 residues. V shed 6 bases, J shed 3 bases, and the junction held 10 bases outside the gene matches. CDR3 residues: CSVPGQGERDYNEQFF. Here the CDR3 DNA reads TGCAGCGTGCCGGGACAGGGGGAAAGGGACTACAATGAGCAGTTCTTC.

This rearrangement joins TRBV30 to TRBJ2-3, with 7 positions matching TRBD2. V gave up 1 base and J gave up 0 bases; unmatched junction bases: 10. Looked up from germline, CDR1 is GTSNPN and CDR2 is SVGIG (reference sequence). The length of the CDR3 is 17 residues. The chain's CDR3 is CAWSGSGVTTSTDTQYF. DNA for the CDR3: TGTGCCTGGAGTGGGAGCGGGGTGACGACTAGCACAGATACGCAGTATTTT.

The rearrangement uses TRBV25-1 and TRBJ1-2, with D possibly being TRBD1 (5 bases). The CDR3 is made up of 17 amino acids. V lost 6 bases and J 0 bases, leaving 20 bases between the germline ends. Germline assignment: CDR1 MGHDK and CDR2 SYGVNS. The CDR3: CASSEGFSAASNYGYTF. Here the CDR3 DNA reads TGTGCCAGCAGCGAGGGGTTTTCGGCAGCATCTAACTATGGCTACACCTTC.

V usage is TRBV7-4 and J usage is TRBJ1-5; perhaps TRBD1 as D (5 bases). Trimming took 8 bases from V and 6 from J, leaving 20 bases between them. The CDR3 extends over 15 amino acids. Germline CDR1 SGHVT, CDR2 SQSDAQ. Written as DNA, the CDR3 is TGTGCCAGCGGAACCGGGACGGAAAGAAGTCAGCCCCAGCATTTT. Its protein is CASGTGTERSQPQHF. The variable domain in full, completed from reference TRBV7-4 and TRBJ1-5, reads GAGVSQSPRYKVAKRGRDVALRCDSISGHVTLYWYRQTLGQGSEVLTYSQSDAQRDKSGRPSGRFSAERPERSVSTLKIQRTEQGDSAVYLCASGTGTERSQPQHFGDGTRLSIL.

This clone was found a few times. This chain links TRBV27 with TRBJ2-1, with D possibly matching TRBD1 (7 bases). Germline V CDR1 and CDR2: MNHEY, SMNVEV (reference sequence). Trimming removed 4 bases at V and 2 bases at J, with 15 bases between. This CDR3 contains 16 residues. The CDR3, as DNA: TGTGCCAGCAGTTACCTAGCGACAGGGCCCTACAATGAGCAGTTCTTC. Protein sequence: CASSYLATGPYNEQFF.

This chain uses TRBV29-1 with TRBJ2-1; D not resolved. Trimming stripped 7 bases from V and 6 bases from J, with 7 bases between. Germline loops: CDR1 SQVTM, CDR2 ANQGSEA. This CDR3 spans 10 amino acids. The CDR3 nucleotides are TGCAGCGCACTTGTCAATGAGCAGTTCTTC. It is translated as CSALVNEQFF.

The chain recombines TRBV5-4 with TRBJ1-6; the D gene is possibly TRBD1 (5 bases). The V and J ends lost 6 bases and 7 bases respectively, with 14 bases between them. The CDR3 consists of 14 residues. The germline gives CDR1 SGHNT, CDR2 YYREEE (reference sequence). The CDR3 is CASTPGQGNSPLHF. In DNA, the CDR3 is TGTGCCAGCACCCCGGGGCAGGGAAATTCACCCCTCCACTTT.

The chain carries TRBV27 and TRBJ1-5, with 7 bases aligning to TRBD1. J lost 3 bases, V lost 10 bases, and 6 bases had no gene match. CDR1 is MNHEY, CDR2 SMNVEV, per germline (reference sequence). The CDR3 sequence is 13 residues long. CDR3 loop: CATRQGNNQPQHF. CDR3 nucleotide sequence: TGTGCCACCAGACAGGGAAACAATCAGCCCCAGCATTTT.

The V and J genes are TRBV5-6 and TRBJ2-7; D is possibly TRBD1 or TRBD2 (6 bases each). From germline, CDR1 is SGHDT and CDR2 YYEEEE. V shed 6 bases and J shed 2 bases, with 15 bases lying between them. The CDR3 spans 14 residues. The CDR3 reads CASTWGAGTYEQYF. CDR3 sequence (DNA): TGTGCCAGCACCTGGGGGGCAGGGACCTACGAGCAGTACTTC.